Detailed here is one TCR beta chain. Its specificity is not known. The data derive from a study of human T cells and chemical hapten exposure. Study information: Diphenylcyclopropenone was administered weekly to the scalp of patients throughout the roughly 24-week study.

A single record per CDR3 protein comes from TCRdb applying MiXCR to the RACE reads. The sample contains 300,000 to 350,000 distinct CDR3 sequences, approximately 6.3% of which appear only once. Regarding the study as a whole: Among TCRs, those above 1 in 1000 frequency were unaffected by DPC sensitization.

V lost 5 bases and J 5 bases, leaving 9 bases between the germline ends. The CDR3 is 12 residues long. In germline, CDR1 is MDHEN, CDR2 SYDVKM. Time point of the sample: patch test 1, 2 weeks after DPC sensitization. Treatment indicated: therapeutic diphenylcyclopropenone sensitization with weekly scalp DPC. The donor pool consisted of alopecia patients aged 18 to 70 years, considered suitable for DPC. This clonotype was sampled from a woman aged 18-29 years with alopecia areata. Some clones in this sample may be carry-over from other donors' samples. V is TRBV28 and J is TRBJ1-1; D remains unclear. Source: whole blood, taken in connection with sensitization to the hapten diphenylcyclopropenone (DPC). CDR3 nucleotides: TGTGCCAGCAGTCTCCCCCTAACTGAAGCTTTCTTT. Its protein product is CASSLPLTEAFF.